What follows are 4 T cell receptor beta chains derived from one specimen sequenced in a study of CD8 T cells in ankylosing spondylitis. TCRdb redid the calling of the 5' RACE reads with MiXCR, one entry per CDR3 protein. The sample holds a few hundred thousand distinct CDR3 sequences, roughly 10% seen once. Sequenced material: blood, either unsorted or a sorted T cell fraction (not recorded which). Receptors originate from a female donor with ankylosing spondylitis or in good health (not recorded which).

This clonotype was recorded at least ten times. V gene TRBV7-9 combines with J gene TRBJ2-7; 7 positions match TRBD1. This CDR3 comprises 15 residues. Germline V gene data show CDR1 as SEHNR and CDR2 as FQNEAQ (reference sequence). With 0 bases clipped from V and 3 bases from J, the junction kept 5 bases outside the gene matches. This chain's CDR3 is CASSLAGTESYEQYF. In DNA, the CDR3 is TGTGCCAGCAGCTTAGCCGGGACAGAAAGCTACGAGCAGTACTTC. Supplemented by reference TRBV7-9 and TRBJ2-7, the full variable domain reads DTGVSQNPRHKITKRGQNVTFRCDPISEHNRLYWYRQTLGQGPEFLTYFQNEAQLEKSRLLSDRFSAERPKGSFSTLEIQRTEQGDSAMYLCASSLAGTESYEQYFGPGTRLTVT.

This clonotype occurred many times. The V and J genes are TRBV20-1 and TRBJ2-7, with 7 bases that match TRBD1. Germline lookup yields CDR1 DFQATT and CDR2 SNEGSKA (reference sequence). The CDR3 has 13 residues. The junction had 8 bases not matched to a gene; V was cut back by 5 bases and J by 4 bases. The CDR3 loop reads CSAARTGVYEQYF. The CDR3 DNA is TGCAGTGCTGCCAGGACAGGCGTATACGAGCAGTACTTC.

This clonotype was seen repeatedly, ten times or more. The rearrangement uses TRBV29-1 and TRBJ2-4; TRBD1 matches at 9 bases. With 5 bases clipped from V and 7 bases from J, the junction kept 12 bases outside the gene matches. Germline lookup yields CDR1 SQVTM and CDR2 ANQGSEA. This CDR3 has 15 residues. This CDR3 reads CSVQKTGQGLNIQYF. CDR3 nucleotide sequence: TGCAGCGTTCAAAAGACAGGACAGGGGTTGAACATTCAGTACTTC.

This clonotype occurred a few times. V usage is TRBV28 and J usage is TRBJ2-3; TRBD2 matches 14 bases. The CDR3 length is 17 residues. Germline lookup yields CDR1 MDHEN and CDR2 SYDVKM. Trimming cost V 4 bases and J 6 bases; bases outside gene matches: 9. The CDR3 nucleotides read TGTGCCAGCAGTTCGCTGGGACTAGCGGGAGTGGTGGATACGCAGTATTTT. Residues: CASSSLGLAGVVDTQYF.